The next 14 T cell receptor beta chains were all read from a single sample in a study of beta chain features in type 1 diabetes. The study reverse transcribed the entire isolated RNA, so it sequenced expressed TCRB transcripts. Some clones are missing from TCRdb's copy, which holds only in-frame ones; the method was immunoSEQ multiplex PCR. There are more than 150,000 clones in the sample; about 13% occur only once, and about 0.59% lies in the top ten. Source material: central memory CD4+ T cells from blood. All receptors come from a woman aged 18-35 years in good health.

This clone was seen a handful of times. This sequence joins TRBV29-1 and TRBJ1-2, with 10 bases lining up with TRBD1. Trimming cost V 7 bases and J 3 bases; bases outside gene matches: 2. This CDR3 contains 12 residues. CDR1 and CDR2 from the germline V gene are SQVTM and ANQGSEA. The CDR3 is CSAGTGDYGYTF. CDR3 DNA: TGCAGCGCCGGGACAGGGGACTATGGCTACACCTTC.

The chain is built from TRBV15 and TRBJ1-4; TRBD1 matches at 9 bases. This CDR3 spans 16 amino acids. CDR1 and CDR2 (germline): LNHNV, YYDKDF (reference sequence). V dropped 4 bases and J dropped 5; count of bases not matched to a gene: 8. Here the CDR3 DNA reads TGTGCCACCAGCACCAAAGGACAGGGGCAGAATGAAAAACTGTTTTTT. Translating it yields CATSTKGQGQNEKLFF. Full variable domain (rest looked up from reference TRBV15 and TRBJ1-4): DAMVIQNPRYQVTQFGKPVTLSCSQTLNHNVMYWYQQKSSQAPKLLFHYYDKDFNNEADTPDNFQSRRPNTSFCFLDIRSPGLGDTAMYLCATSTKGQGQNEKLFFGSGTQLSVL.

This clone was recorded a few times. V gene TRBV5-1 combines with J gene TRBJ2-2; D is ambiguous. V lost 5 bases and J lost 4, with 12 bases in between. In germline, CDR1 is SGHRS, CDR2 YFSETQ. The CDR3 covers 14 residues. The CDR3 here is CASSMVTGTGELFF. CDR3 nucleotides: TGCGCCAGCAGTATGGTGACTGGCACCGGGGAGCTGTTTTTT.

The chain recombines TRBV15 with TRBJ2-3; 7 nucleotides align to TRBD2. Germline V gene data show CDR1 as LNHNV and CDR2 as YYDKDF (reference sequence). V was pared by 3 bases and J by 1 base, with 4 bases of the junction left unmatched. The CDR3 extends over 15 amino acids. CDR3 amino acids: CATSSPSGRTDTQYF. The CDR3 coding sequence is TGTGCCACCAGCAGCCCTAGCGGCCGCACAGATACGCAGTATTTT. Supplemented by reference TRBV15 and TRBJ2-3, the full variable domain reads DAMVIQNPRYQVTQFGKPVTLSCSQTLNHNVMYWYQQKSSQAPKLLFHYYDKDFNNEADTPDNFQSRRPNTSFCFLDIRSPGLGDTAMYLCATSSPSGRTDTQYFGPGTRLTVL.

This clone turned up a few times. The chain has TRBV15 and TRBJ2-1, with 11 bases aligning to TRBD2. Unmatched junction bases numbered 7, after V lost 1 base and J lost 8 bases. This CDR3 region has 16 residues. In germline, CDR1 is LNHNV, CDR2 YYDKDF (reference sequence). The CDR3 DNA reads TGTGCCACCAGCAGAGGGGGACTAGCGGTTTATTATGAGCAGTTCTTC. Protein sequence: CATSRGGLAVYYEQFF.

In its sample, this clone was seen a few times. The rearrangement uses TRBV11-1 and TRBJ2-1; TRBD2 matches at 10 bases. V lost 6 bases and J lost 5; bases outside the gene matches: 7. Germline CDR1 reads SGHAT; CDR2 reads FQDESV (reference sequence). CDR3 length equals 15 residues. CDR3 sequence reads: CASRTPSGRNNEQFF. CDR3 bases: TGTGCCAGCAGAACGCCTAGCGGGAGAAACAATGAGCAGTTCTTC.

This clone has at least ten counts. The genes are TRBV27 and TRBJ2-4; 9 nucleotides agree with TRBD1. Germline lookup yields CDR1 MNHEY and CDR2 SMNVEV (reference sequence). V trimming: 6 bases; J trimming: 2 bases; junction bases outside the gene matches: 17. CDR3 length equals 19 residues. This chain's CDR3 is CASRGLLNRDRVPKNIQYF. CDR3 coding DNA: TGTGCCAGCAGGGGACTATTGAACCGGGACAGGGTCCCCAAAAACATTCAGTACTTC.

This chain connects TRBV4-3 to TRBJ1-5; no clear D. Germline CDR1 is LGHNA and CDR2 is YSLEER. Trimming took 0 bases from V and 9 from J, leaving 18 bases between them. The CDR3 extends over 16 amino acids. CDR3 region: CASSQDISPGRAPQHF. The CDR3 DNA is TGCGCCAGCAGCCAAGATATAAGTCCAGGTAGAGCGCCCCAGCATTTT.

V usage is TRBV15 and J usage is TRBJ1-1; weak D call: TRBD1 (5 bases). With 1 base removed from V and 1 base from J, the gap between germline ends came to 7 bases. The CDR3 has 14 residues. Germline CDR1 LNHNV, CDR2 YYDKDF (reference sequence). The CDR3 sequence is CATSRARGNTEAFF. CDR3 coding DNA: TGTGCCACCAGCAGAGCTAGGGGGAACACTGAAGCTTTCTTT.

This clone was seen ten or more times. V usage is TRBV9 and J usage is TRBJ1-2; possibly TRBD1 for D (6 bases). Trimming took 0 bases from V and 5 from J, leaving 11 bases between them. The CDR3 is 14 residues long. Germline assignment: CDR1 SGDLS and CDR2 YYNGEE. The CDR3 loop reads CASSVARGGYGYTF. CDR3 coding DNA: TGTGCCAGCAGCGTAGCTAGAGGGGGTTATGGCTACACCTTC.

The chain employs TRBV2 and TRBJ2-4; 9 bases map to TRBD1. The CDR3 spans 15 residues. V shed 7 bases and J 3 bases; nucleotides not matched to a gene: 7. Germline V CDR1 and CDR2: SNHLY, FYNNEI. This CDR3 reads CASTPGTGIKNIQYF. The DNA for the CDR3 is TGTGCCAGCACTCCCGGGACAGGGATCAAAAACATTCAGTACTTC.

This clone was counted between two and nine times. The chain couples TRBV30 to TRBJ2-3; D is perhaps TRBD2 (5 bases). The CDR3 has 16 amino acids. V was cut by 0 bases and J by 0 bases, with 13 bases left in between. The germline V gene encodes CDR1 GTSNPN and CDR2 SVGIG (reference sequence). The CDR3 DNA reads TGTGCCTGGAGTGTACTGAAGCGGATTAGCACAGATACGCAGTATTTT. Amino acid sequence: CAWSVLKRISTDTQYF.

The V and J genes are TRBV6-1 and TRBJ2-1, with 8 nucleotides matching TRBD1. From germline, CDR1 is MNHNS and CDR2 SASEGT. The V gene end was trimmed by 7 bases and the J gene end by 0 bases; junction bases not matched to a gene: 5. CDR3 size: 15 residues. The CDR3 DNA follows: TGTGCCAGCAAGGGGGGACAGGCCTCCTACAATGAGCAGTTCTTC. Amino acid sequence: CASKGGQASYNEQFF.

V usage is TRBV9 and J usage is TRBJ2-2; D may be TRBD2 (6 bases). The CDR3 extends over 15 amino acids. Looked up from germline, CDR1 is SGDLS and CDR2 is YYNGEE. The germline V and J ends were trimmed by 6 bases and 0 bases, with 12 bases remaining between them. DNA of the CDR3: TGTGCCAGCAACCTAGCGCTCGCGAACACCGGGGAGCTGTTTTTT. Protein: CASNLALANTGELFF.